A single sample gave rise to the 19 T cell receptor beta chains below, sequenced in a study of CD8 T cells in Susac syndrome. With random hexamers, reverse transcription was performed on about 0.45 to 1 ug of RNA. TCRdb reprocessed the immunoSEQ multiplex PCR reads with MiXCR, giving one entry per CDR3 protein. The top ten clones hold under 0.15% of a sample with about 430,000 distinct CDR3 sequences, 75% to 90% of them seen once. The specimen was CD8+ T cells from PBMCs. These receptors came from a human donor with multiple sclerosis.

The chain has TRBV11-2 and TRBJ2-7, with D perhaps matching TRBD1 (5 bases). This CDR3 is built from 15 residues. Germline V lookup: CDR1 SGHAT, CDR2 FQNNGV. Deletions cut 4 bases from V and 0 bases from J, with 13 bases between. The CDR3, as DNA: TGTGCCAGCAGCTACGACAGAATATCCTCCTACGAGCAGTACTTC. Translated: CASSYDRISSYEQYF.

The chain employs TRBV12-3 or TRBV12-4 and TRBJ2-7, with D hard to call. V was shortened by 0 bases and J by 5 bases, with 5 bases between the two germline ends. There are 12 residues in the CDR3. CDR3 DNA sequence: TGTGCCAGCAGTTTAGCTGAGAACGAGCAGTACTTC. Encoded protein: CASSLAENEQYF.

The genes are TRBV18 and TRBJ1-4, with 8 bases that match TRBD1. Trimming removed 4 bases from V and 10 bases from J; junction bases left unmatched: 5. The CDR3 extends over 13 amino acids. CDR1 and CDR2 from the germline V gene are KGHSH and LQKENI. The CDR3 DNA follows: TGTGCCAGCTCACGACGGACAGGGAGAAAACTGTTTTTT. As protein: CASSRRTGRKLFF.

The chain recombines TRBV7-2 with TRBJ2-7; 7 nucleotides match TRBD1. V dropped 5 bases and J dropped 0; count of bases not matched to a gene: 7. Germline loops: CDR1 SGHTA, CDR2 FQGNSA. This CDR3 region has 15 residues. The CDR3: CASSQPGQSSYEQYF. CDR3 in DNA: TGTGCCAGCAGCCAACCGGGACAGAGCTCCTACGAGCAGTACTTC. Full variable domain (rest looked up from reference TRBV7-2 and TRBJ2-7): GAGVSQSPSNKVTEKGKDVELRCDPISGHTALYWYRQSLGQGLEFLIYFQGNSAPDKSGLPSDRFSAERTGGSVSTLTIQRTQQEDSAVYLCASSQPGQSSYEQYFGPGTRLTVT.

This clonotype was counted between two and nine times. This chain links TRBV5-6 with TRBJ2-2; D is undetermined. The CDR3 totals 13 residues. The germline V and J ends were trimmed by 2 bases and 6 bases, with 8 bases remaining between them. The V gene's germline CDR1 is SGHDT and CDR2 YYEEEE. Here the CDR3 reads CASSLPGSGELFF. Written as DNA, the CDR3 is TGTGCCAGCAGCTTACCCGGGTCCGGGGAGCTGTTTTTT.

For the CDR3, the DNA is TGTGCCAGCAGTCCCGTGGGCGTCCTCTCCTACGAGCAGTACTTC. Residues: CASSPVGVLSYEQYF. The chain is built from TRBV27 and TRBJ2-7; D remains ambiguous. Germline V gene lookup returns CDR1 MNHEY and CDR2 SMNVEV (reference sequence). This CDR3 is 15 amino acids long. V dropped 5 bases and J dropped 0 bases, with 14 bases sitting between them.

The chain employs TRBV15 and TRBJ1-2, with 7 bases matching TRBD1. From germline, CDR1 is LNHNV and CDR2 YYDKDF (reference sequence). The V gene end was trimmed by 3 bases and the J gene end by 1 base; junction bases not matched to a gene: 11. This CDR3 region has 17 residues. The CDR3 DNA sequence: TGTGCCACCAGCAGGGCCCAACCGGGACAGCTTAACTATGGCTACACCTTC. Translating gives CATSRAQPGQLNYGYTF. Full variable domain (remainder filled in from reference TRBV15 and TRBJ1-2): DAMVIQNPRYQVTQFGKPVTLSCSQTLNHNVMYWYQQKSSQAPKLLFHYYDKDFNNEADTPDNFQSRRPNTSFCFLDIRSPGLGDTAMYLCATSRAQPGQLNYGYTFGSGTRLTVV.

The gene calls are TRBV20-1 and TRBJ2-7, with D possibly being TRBD1 (6 bases). Deletions cut 3 bases from V and 3 bases from J, with 6 bases between. In germline, CDR1 is DFQATT, CDR2 SNEGSKA (reference sequence). The CDR3 covers 11 residues. The CDR3 here is CSARDSYEQYF. The DNA for the CDR3 is TGCAGTGCTAGGGACAGCTACGAGCAGTACTTC.

The V call is TRBV4-1, the J call TRBJ2-2; no definite D call. CDR3 size: 13 residues. Germline CDR1 MGHRA, CDR2 YSYEKL. V was pared by 3 bases and J by 3 bases, with 5 bases between. The DNA of the CDR3 is TGCGCCAGCAGCCATGGCTACACCGGGGAGCTGTTTTTT. This codes for CASSHGYTGELFF.

The rearrangement uses TRBV7-9 and TRBJ2-3; D might be TRBD1 (6 bases). CDR1 and CDR2 from the germline V gene are SEHNR and FQNEAQ (reference sequence). Trimming pared 0 bases from V and 2 bases from J, leaving 15 bases between. The CDR3 runs to 17 residues. CDR3 loop: CASSLAGGQLLTDTQYF. In DNA, the CDR3 is TGTGCCAGCAGCTTAGCAGGGGGACAACTCCTCACAGATACGCAGTATTTT.

The V and J genes are TRBV20-1 and TRBJ2-1; no definite D call. CDR3 length equals 14 residues. V was cut by 0 bases and J by 5 bases, with 11 bases left in between. The germline V gene encodes CDR1 DFQATT and CDR2 SNEGSKA (reference sequence). The CDR3 region is CSARDYRLNNEQFF. CDR3 in DNA: TGCAGTGCTAGAGATTACCGCCTTAACAATGAGCAGTTCTTC.

V gene TRBV5-8 combines with J gene TRBJ2-7, with 7 positions matching TRBD2. Germline CDR1 is SGHTS and CDR2 is YDEGEE. This CDR3 comprises 17 residues. With V trimmed by 2 bases and J by 1 base, 12 bases remained unmatched. In nucleotides, the CDR3 is TGTGCCAGCAGCTTTGTAGGGGTCGGGAGGTCGTCCTACGAGCAGTACTTC. It is translated as CASSFVGVGRSSYEQYF.

V gene TRBV7-9 combines with J gene TRBJ1-1; the match to TRBD1 covers 7 bases. The CDR3 spans 12 residues. With 5 bases clipped from V and 3 bases from J, the junction kept 0 bases outside the gene matches. Germline CDR1 and CDR2: SEHNR and FQNEAQ (reference sequence). The chain's CDR3 is CASSDRDTEAFF. The CDR3 DNA is TGTGCCAGCAGCGACAGGGACACTGAAGCTTTCTTT.

The DNA for the CDR3 is TGTGCCAGCAGTGGTCAGACTAGGGGGCTTGGAGATGAGCAGTTCTTC. This codes for CASSGQTRGLGDEQFF. The chain employs TRBV2 and TRBJ2-1; a weak D match, TRBD1 (7 bases). CDR1 is SNHLY, CDR2 FYNNEI, per germline. With 4 bases removed from V and 8 bases from J, the gap between germline ends came to 21 bases. The CDR3 contains 16 residues.

The chain couples TRBV4-1 to TRBJ2-7; TRBD2 aligns across 15 bases. The CDR3 loop spans 19 amino acids. Germline V gene data show CDR1 as MGHRA and CDR2 as YSYEKL. V dropped 2 bases and J dropped 4; count of bases not matched to a gene: 12. CDR3 sequence: CASSQKSPGLAGGSYEQYF. The CDR3 DNA follows: TGCGCCAGCAGCCAAAAGTCCCCGGGACTAGCGGGAGGAAGTTACGAGCAGTACTTC.

DNA of the CDR3: TGCGCCAGCAGCCAAGCAGGGACCCACCAAGAGACCCAGTACTTC. Translating it yields CASSQAGTHQETQYF. The rearrangement links TRBV4-1 to TRBJ2-5; D assignment may be TRBD1 or TRBD2 (5 bases each). Deletions cut 1 base from V and 0 bases from J, with 9 bases between. This CDR3 is 15 amino acids long. CDR1 is MGHRA and CDR2 is YSYEKL in the germline V gene.

The rearrangement joins TRBV28 to TRBJ2-7; TRBD1 might be the D (6 bases). Trimming pared 3 bases from V and 0 bases from J, leaving 12 bases between. Germline loops: CDR1 MDHEN, CDR2 SYDVKM. This CDR3 spans 15 amino acids. The CDR3 reads CASSLQGKSSYEQYF. The CDR3 DNA is TGTGCCAGCAGTTTGCAGGGGAAGAGCTCCTACGAGCAGTACTTC. The whole variable domain, remainder taken from reference TRBV28 and TRBJ2-7, is DVKVTQSSRYLVKRTGEKVFLECVQDMDHENMFWYRQDPGLGLRLIYFSYDVKMKEKGDIPEGYSVSREKKERFSLILESASTNQTSMYLCASSLQGKSSYEQYFGPGTRLTVT.

This chain uses TRBV19 with TRBJ1-2; no firm D call. In germline, CDR1 is LNHDA, CDR2 SQIVND (reference sequence). The CDR3 runs to 15 residues. Trimming cost V 4 bases and J 4 bases, with 16 bases left between them. The CDR3 loop is CASSTPTPSIYGYTF. DNA for the CDR3: TGTGCCAGTAGTACCCCGACACCTTCGATCTATGGCTACACCTTC.

The V and J genes are TRBV15 and TRBJ2-7; D may correspond to TRBD1 or TRBD2 (5 bases each). The CDR3 has 16 amino acids. Germline lookup yields CDR1 LNHNV and CDR2 YYDKDF (reference sequence). Trimming stripped 0 bases from V and 0 bases from J, with 12 bases between. The CDR3 DNA sequence: TGTGCCACCAGCAGAGATCGGGGCTCGAGCTCCTACGAGCAGTACTTC. It translates to CATSRDRGSSSYEQYF.